This TCR beta chain was captured by sequencing in a study of CXCR3-negative and CXCR3-positive naive CD8 T cells. Study-wide results and caveats: For memory CD8+ cells diversity was much lower, but both naive subsets had comparably high diversity.

UMI-labeled TRB cDNA libraries were prepared by 5' RACE. TCRdb re-analyzed the 5' RACE reads; it lists each CDR3 protein once, without DNA. Its table lists approximately 49,000 distinct CDR3 sequences. Germline values: CDR1 SGHDN, CDR2 FVKESK. The CDR3 runs 13 residues. A remark on this clonotype: The antigen is undetermined.

This chain joins TRBV14 and TRBJ2-1. Input material: memory CD8+ T cells from blood. The sequence was obtained from a human donor in good health. Some clones in this sample may be carry-over from other donors' samples. The CDR3 loop reads CASSLRSYNEQFF.